This T cell receptor (beta chain) is drawn from a study of response to subunit inactivated influenza vaccine. Findings and limits, study-wide: It was suggested by the authors that few new T cells are recruited by each seasonal influenza vaccination.

Germline loops: CDR1 MNHEY, CDR2 SVGEGT. This CDR3 comprises 16 residues. Germline trimming cut 4 bases from V and 3 bases from J; bases unmatched to any gene: 9. On this clonotype: Antigen specificity is unknown.

TCRdb re-derived calls from the RT-PCR reads in MiXCR, one entry per CDR3 protein. The sample yields a few hundred thousand distinct CDR3 sequences, approximately 6.9% seen once. The input for sequencing was PBMCs from blood, taken less than 25 months after vaccination. The origin of this receptor is a man between 50 and 75 years old who received an inactivated influenza vaccine. The rearrangement uses TRBV6-2 or TRBV6-3 and TRBJ2-7; the match to TRBD2 covers 10 bases. The CDR3 coding sequence is TGTGCCAGCAGTTTCAAGAAGAGCGGGGGGGACTACGAGCAGTACTTC. Its translation: CASSFKKSGGDYEQYF.